This T cell receptor (beta chain) was recorded in a study of T cells in Graves' hyperthyroidism and ophthalmopathy. Amplification of TCR beta CDR3 regions used RNA as the template. An initial round of RT-PCR targeting the TCR CDR3 relied on the HTBI primer set. In TCRdb, the multiplex PCR reads were re-called with MiXCR into one record per CDR3 protein. The sample carries hundreds of thousands of distinct CDR3 sequences, 11% to 15% recorded once. Trimming took off 0 bases at V and 3 bases at J, with 10 bases between the two ends. This CDR3 is 14 amino acids long. Germline V gives CDR1 SGHRS, CDR2 YFSETQ. There are a few counts of this clonotype.

The sequencing sample was made of blood. The chain recombines TRBV5-1 with TRBJ2-7, with D perhaps matching TRBD1 (6 bases). The source of this sequence is a woman in her 40s with Graves' hyperthyroidism. CDR3 bases: TGCGCCAGCAGCTTGGTTGGCAGGGGCTACGAGCAGTACTTC. Residues: CASSLVGRGYEQYF.